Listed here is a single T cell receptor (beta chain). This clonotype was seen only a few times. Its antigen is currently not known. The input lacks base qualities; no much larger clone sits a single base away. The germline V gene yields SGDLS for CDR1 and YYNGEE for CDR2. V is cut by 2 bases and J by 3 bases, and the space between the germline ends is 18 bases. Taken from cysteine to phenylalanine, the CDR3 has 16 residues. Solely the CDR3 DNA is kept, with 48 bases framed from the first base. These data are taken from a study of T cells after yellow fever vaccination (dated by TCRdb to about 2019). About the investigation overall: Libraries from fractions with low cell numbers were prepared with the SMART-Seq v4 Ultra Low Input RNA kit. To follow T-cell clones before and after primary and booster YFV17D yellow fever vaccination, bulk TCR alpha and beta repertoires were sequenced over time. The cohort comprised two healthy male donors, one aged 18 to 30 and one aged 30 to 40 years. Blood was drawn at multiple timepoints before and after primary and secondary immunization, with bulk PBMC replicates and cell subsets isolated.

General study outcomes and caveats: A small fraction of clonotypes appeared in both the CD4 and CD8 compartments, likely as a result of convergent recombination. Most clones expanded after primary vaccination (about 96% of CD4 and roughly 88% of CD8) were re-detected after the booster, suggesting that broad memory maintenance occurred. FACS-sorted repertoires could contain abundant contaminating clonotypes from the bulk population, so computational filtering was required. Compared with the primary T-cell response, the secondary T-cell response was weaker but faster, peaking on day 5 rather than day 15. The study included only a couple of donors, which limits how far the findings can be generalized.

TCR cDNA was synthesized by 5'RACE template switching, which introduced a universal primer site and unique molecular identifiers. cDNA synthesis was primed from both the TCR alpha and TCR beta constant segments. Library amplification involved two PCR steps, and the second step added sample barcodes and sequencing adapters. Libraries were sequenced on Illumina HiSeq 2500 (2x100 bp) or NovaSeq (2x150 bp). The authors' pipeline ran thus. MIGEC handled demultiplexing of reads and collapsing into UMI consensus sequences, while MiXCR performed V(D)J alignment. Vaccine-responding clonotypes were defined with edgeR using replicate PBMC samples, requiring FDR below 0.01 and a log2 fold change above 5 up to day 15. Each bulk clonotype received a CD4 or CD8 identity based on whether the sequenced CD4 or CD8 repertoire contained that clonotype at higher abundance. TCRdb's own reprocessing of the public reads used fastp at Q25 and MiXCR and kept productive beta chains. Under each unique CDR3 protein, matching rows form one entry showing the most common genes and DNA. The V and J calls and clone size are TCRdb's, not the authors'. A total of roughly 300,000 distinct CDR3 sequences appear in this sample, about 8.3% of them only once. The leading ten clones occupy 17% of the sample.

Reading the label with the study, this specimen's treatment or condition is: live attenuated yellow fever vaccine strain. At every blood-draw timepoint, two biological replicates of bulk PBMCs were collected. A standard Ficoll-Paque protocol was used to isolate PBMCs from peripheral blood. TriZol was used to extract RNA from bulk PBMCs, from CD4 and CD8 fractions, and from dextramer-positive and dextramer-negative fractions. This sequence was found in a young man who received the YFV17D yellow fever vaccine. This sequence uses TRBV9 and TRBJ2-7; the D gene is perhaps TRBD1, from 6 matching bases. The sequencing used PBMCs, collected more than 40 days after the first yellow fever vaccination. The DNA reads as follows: TGTGCCAGCAGCGTTTCATCCCCGGGACAACTCTACGAGCAGTACTTC. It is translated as CASSVSSPGQLYEQYF.